These T cell receptor beta chains were read from a single sample in a study of T cell repertoires in cytomegalovirus infection. One entry per CDR3 protein results from TCRdb running MiXCR on the reads. Of around 440,000 distinct CDR3 sequences listed, around 11% are singletons. What was sequenced was PBMCs. The receptors stem from a human donor in good health (CMV status not recorded). Some clones in this sample may be carry-over from other donors' samples. The CDR3 runs from the conserved cysteine through the conserved F or W. The D gene is left open where the match is weak. Part of the rows lack a size; the others show once, few, many or a class for expanded clones.

>TRBV7-9|-|14|TRBJ1-1|many
TGTGCCAGCAGCCCGAAGGGGCAGACGTTTGAAGCTTTCTTT
CASSPKGQTFEAFF
>TRBV9|TRBD1|14|TRBJ2-1|many
TGTGCCAGCAGCGTATCCAGGGGGATAGGTGAGCAGTTCTTC
CASSVSRGIGEQFF
>TRBV28|-|15|TRBJ2-1|many
TGTGCCAGCAGTTTATTAAGACAGCTCTACAATGAGCAGTTCTTC
CASSLLRQLYNEQFF
>TRBV5-6|-|17|TRBJ2-7|many
TGTGCCAGCAGCTTGGCCACGGGGACCCAGACCTCCTACGAGCAGTACTTC
CASSLATGTQTSYEQYF
>TRBV2|-|12|TRBJ2-2|few
TGTGCCAGCAGAATAGGGGATGGGGAGCTGTTTTTT
CASRIGDGELFF
>TRBV29-1|TRBD2|18|TRBJ2-2|many
TGCAGCGTCCTGAAGGGACTAGCGGGAGGAAGGCACACCGGGGAGCTGTTTTTT
CSVLKGLAGGRHTGELFF
>TRBV5-5|-|13|TRBJ1-1|many
TGTGCCAGCAGCTTGGAATCGGGGCCTGAAGCTTTCTTT
CASSLESGPEAFF
>TRBV2|-|13|TRBJ2-7|-
TGTGCCATCGAGGACCCCGGCTCCTACGAGCAGTACTTC
CAIEDPGSYEQYF
>TRBV10-3|-|15|TRBJ2-2|many
TGTGCCATCAGGGGGGACAACCTCAACACCGGGGAGCTGTTTTTT
CAIRGDNLNTGELFF
>TRBV13|TRBD2|17|TRBJ2-3|few
TGTGCCAGCAGCTCCTACGGCGAGCGGGGTAGCACAGATACGCAGTATTTT
CASSSYGERGSTDTQYF
>TRBV25-1|TRBD2|19|TRBJ2-2|many
TGTGCCAGCAGTGAATCCCTAGCTAGCGGGAGGATCGACACCGGGGAGCTGTTTTTT
CASSESLASGRIDTGELFF
>TRBV2|TRBD1|14|TRBJ2-5|-
TGTGCCAGCAGTGAGGACAGGTGGGGGGAGACCCAGTACTTC
CASSEDRWGETQYF
>TRBV28|TRBD2|16|TRBJ2-7|many
TGTGCCAGCAGTTTATATTCCGGGAGGGCCCTCGGCGAGCAGTACTTC
CASSLYSGRALGEQYF
>TRBV2|TRBD1|13|TRBJ2-7|-
TGTGCCAGCTTCAGGACAGGGATCTACGAGCAGTACTTC
CASFRTGIYEQYF
>TRBV5-4|-|13|TRBJ2-7|few
TGTGCCAGCAGCTTCTACAGGGGAGGCGAGCAGTACTTC
CASSFYRGGEQYF
>TRBV7-9|TRBD2|16|TRBJ2-3|many
TGTGCCAGCAGCCCGCAACTAGCGGGGTTAGAAGATACGCAGTATTTT
CASSPQLAGLEDTQYF
>TRBV5-1|-|14|TRBJ1-5|few
TGCGCCAGCAGCTTGGCCGTGGGTTATCAGCCCCAGCATTTT
CASSLAVGYQPQHF
>TRBV5-5|TRBD1|16|TRBJ1-3|few
TGTGCCAGCAGCTCCGGGACAGGGGCGGGTGGAAACACCATATATTTT
CASSSGTGAGGNTIYF
>TRBV29-1|TRBD1|13|TRBJ2-7|few
TGCAGCGGGACAGGGGTAGGCTCCTACGAGCAGTACTTC
CSGTGVGSYEQYF
>TRBV7-2|-|15|TRBJ1-5|-
TGTGCCAGCAGCTTAGGAACCAGGGAATCACAGCCCCAGCATTTT
CASSLGTRESQPQHF
>TRBV7-3|-|15|TRBJ2-6|many
TGTGCCAGCAGCCCCGGCCTGGCTGGGGCCAACGTCCTGACTTTC
CASSPGLAGANVLTF
>TRBV4-1|TRBD1|13|TRBJ1-1|many
TGCGCCAGCGCGGACAGGGAAGGCACTGAAGCTTTCTTT
CASADREGTEAFF
>TRBV6-1|TRBD2|19|TRBJ2-3|many
TGTGCCAGCAGTGCCTTCGGCCTGGGACTAGCGGGGGGGGGAGATACGCAGTATTTT
CASSAFGLGLAGGGDTQYF
>TRBV20-1|-|15|TRBJ2-1|-
TGCAGTGCTCTCCGGGACTTCGGCTCCTACAATGAGCAGTTCTTC
CSALRDFGSYNEQFF
>TRBV29-1|TRBD1|14|TRBJ2-7|-
TGCAGCGTCGGGGTAGGGGCAGGGGGCTACGAGCAGTACTTC
CSVGVGAGGYEQYF
>TRBV6-1|-|17|TRBJ1-4|-
TGTGCCAGCAGTGAAGACTGGGCGGCCACAACTAATGAAAAACTGTTTTTT
CASSEDWAATTNEKLFF